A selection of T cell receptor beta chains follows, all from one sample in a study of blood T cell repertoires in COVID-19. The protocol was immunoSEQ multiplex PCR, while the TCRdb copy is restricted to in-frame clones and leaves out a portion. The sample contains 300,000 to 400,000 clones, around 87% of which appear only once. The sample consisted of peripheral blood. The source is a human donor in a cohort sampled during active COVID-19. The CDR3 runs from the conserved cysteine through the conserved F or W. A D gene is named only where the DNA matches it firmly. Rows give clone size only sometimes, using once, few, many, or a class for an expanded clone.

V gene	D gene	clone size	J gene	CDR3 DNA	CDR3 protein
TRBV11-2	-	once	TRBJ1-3	TGTGCCAGCAGCGACGACACCTCTGGAAACACCATATATTTT	CASSDDTSGNTIYF
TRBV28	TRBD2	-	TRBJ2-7	TGTGCCAGCAAAATGCGGACTAGCGCCTACGAGCAGTACTTC	CASKMRTSAYEQYF
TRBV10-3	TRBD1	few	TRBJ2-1	TGTGCCATCAGCCCGGACAGGGAGAATGACAATGAGCAGTTCTTC	CAISPDRENDNEQFF
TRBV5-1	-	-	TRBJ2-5	TGCGCCAGCAGCTTCGGGACTTTCCAAGAGACCCAGTACTTC	CASSFGTFQETQYF
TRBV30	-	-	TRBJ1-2	TGTGCCTGGAGTATGACTCCGACAGTAGCTACTCCTGGTCGCGTTTGGGGCTACACCTTC	CAWSMTPTVATPGRVWGYTF
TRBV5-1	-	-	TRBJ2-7	TGCGCCAGCAGCGACACAGGGGGGGATTACGAGCAGTACTTC	CASSDTGGDYEQYF
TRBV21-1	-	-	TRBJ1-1	TGTGCCAGCAGCAAAGCAGGGAGACACCCTCGTCATATGAACACTGAAGCTTTCTTT	CASSKAGRHPRHMNTEAFF
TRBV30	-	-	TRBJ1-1	TGTGCCTGGACCACCTGGGGGGGGACTGAAGCTTTCTTT	CAWTTWGGTEAFF
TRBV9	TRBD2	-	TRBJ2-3	TGTGCCAGCAGCGTAGATGTGGGGGGCGCTCGGGCTAGCGGGGGGCGCCTGCGCACAGATACGCAGTATTTT	CASSVDVGGARASGGRLRTDTQYF
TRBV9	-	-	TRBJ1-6	TGTGCCAGCAGCGTAGGGGCCGGTTATAATTCACCCCTCCACTTT	CASSVGAGYNSPLHF
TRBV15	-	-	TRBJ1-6	TGTGCCACCAGCAGAGATCCGCAGGGGAGCTCCTATAATTCACCCCTCCACTTT	CATSRDPQGSSYNSPLHF
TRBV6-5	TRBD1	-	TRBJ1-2	TGTGCCAGCAGCCGGGACAGAGGCTATGGCTACACCTTC	CASSRDRGYGYTF
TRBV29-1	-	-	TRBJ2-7	TGCAGCGTTGCCCCACAGGGCTACTACGAGCAGTACTTC	CSVAPQGYYEQYF
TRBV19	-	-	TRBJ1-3	TGTGCCAGCCAGGGGAGTGGAAACACCATATATTTT	CASQGSGNTIYF
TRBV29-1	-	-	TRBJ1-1	TGCAGCGTGCATCAGGCATTGAACACTGAAGCTTTCTTT	CSVHQALNTEAFF
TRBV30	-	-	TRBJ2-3	TGTGCCTGGAGTGTAGGTGGAGGTGATACGCAGTATTTT	CAWSVGGGDTQYF
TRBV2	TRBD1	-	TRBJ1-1	TGTGCCAGCAGCTATTCCAACGCCGGGACAGGGGACTCCACCAAAGCTTTCTTT	CASSYSNAGTGDSTKAFF
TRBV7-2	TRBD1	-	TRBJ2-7	TGTGCCAGCAGGAGGGGGCCTGTGAGCGAGCAGTACTTC	CASRRGPVSEQYF
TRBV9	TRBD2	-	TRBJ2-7	TGTGCCAGCAGCCAGGGGATAGCGGGAGGCTCCGAGCAGTACTTC	CASSQGIAGGSEQYF
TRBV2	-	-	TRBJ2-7	TGTGCCAGCAGTGCTGGGCTGTACTACGAGCAGTACTTC	CASSAGLYYEQYF
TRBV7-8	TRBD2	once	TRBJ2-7	TGTGCCAGCAGCTTACTAGCGGGGGGGAGCGAGCAGTACTTC	CASSLLAGGSEQYF
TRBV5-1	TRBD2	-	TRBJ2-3	TGCGCCAGCAGCCCCGCTAGCGGGAGTAGGACAGATACGCAGTATTTT	CASSPASGSRTDTQYF
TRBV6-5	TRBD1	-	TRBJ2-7	TGTGCCAGCAGTTCGGACAGGGGTAACGAGCAGTACTTC	CASSSDRGNEQYF
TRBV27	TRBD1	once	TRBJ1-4	TGTGCCAGCAGTTCCGGCCCGACAGGGCGGGAAATCGAAAAACTGTTTTTT	CASSSGPTGREIEKLFF
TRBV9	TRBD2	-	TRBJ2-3	TGTGCCAGCAGCGCAGCGGGATGGAACACAGATACGCAGTATTTT	CASSAAGWNTDTQYF
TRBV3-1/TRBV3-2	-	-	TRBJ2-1	TGTGCCAGCAGCCAAGATCTGAGGGAGCAGTTCTTC	CASSQDLREQFF
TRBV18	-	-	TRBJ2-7	TGTGCCAGCTCACCACTTCGCGGGGACTTGGACGAGCAGTACTTC	CASSPLRGDLDEQYF
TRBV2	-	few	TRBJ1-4	TGTGCCAGCAGTGCGAACACTGAAAAACTGTTTTTT	CASSANTEKLFF
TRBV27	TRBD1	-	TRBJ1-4	TGTGCCAGCAGTTCCCAGGGGGTGGTTGAAAAACTGTTTTTT	CASSSQGVVEKLFF
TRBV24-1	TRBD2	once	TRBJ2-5	TGTGCCACCAGTGACCCGAGCGGGGGGGCGGAGACCCAGTACTTC	CATSDPSGGAETQYF
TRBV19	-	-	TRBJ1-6	TGTGCCAGTACCACAGGGAGAAGGAATAATTCACCCCTCCACTTT	CASTTGRRNNSPLHF
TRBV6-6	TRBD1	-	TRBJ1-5	TGTGCCAGCAGTTTCCCCGGACAGGATCAGCCCCAGCATTTT	CASSFPGQDQPQHF
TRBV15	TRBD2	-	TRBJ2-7	TGTGCCACCCGGGGGGGATACGAGCAGTACTTC	CATRGGYEQYF
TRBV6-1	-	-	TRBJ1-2	TGTGCCAGCAGTGAATCCCAGGGGATTTATGGCTACACCTTC	CASSESQGIYGYTF
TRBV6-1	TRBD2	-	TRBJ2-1	TGTGCCAGCAGTGAAAGTCTAGCGGGGGACAATGAGCAGTTCTTC	CASSESLAGDNEQFF
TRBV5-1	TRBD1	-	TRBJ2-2	TGCGCCAGCAGCCACGACCCCGGGACAGGGAGGCCCGGGGAGCTGTTTTTT	CASSHDPGTGRPGELFF
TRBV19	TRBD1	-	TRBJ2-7	TGTGCCAGTAGTATCCGGACAGGGTTCTACGAGCAGTACTTC	CASSIRTGFYEQYF
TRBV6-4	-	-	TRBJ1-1	TGTGCCAGCAGTGACTTGGGGAGCACTGAAGCTTTCTTT	CASSDLGSTEAFF
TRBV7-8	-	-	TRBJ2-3	TGTGCCAGCAGCTTAGGGCCCACCCCAGGAGATACGCAGTATTTT	CASSLGPTPGDTQYF
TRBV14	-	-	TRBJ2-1	TGTGCCAGCAGCCAAGAGGCGCAGGGGTGGGATGAGCAGTTCTTC	CASSQEAQGWDEQFF
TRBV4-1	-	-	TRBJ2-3	TGCGCCAGCAGCCAATCAGGCACAGATACGCAGTATTTT	CASSQSGTDTQYF
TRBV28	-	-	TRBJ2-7	TGTGCCAGCAGTTTTCCTTTGGCGGGCGGCAGGAGAAACTACGAGCAGTACTTC	CASSFPLAGGRRNYEQYF